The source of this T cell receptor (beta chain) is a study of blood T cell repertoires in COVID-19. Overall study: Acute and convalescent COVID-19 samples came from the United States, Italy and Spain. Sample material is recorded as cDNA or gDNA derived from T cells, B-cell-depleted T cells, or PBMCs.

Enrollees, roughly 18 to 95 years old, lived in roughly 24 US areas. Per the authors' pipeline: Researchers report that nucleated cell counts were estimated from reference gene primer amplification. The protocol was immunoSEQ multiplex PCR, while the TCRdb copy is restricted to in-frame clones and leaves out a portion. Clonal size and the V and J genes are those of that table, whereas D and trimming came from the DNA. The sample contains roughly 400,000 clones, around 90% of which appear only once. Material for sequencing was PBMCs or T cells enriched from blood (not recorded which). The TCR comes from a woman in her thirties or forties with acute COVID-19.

This CDR3 is CASSRGQASSGNTIYF. The CDR3 nucleotides are TGTGCCAGCAGTAGGGGACAGGCAAGCTCTGGAAACACCATATATTTT. The chain joins TRBV6-6 to TRBJ1-3; 8 bases align to TRBD1. The CDR3 is made up of 16 amino acids. V lost 5 bases to trimming and J lost 0 bases; unmatched junction nucleotides: 6. Germline CDR1 reads MNHNY; CDR2 reads SVGAGI (reference sequence).